This paragraph reports one T cell receptor beta chain. Antigen: not known. Trimming took off 5 bases at V and 0 bases at J, with 8 bases between the two ends. CDR1 is SGHVS, CDR2 FQNEAQ, per germline. This CDR3 has 14 amino acids. The donors were in the approximately 120-subject validation cohort; that cohort was separate from the roughly 700-subject first cohort. The entry originates in a study of cytomegalovirus exposure and HLA in healthy donors. Overall study context: The approximately 120 validation repertoires used the same platform as the approximately 670 first-cohort repertoires, a later analysis reported. Notes on the study in general: There were a few CMV-associated chains whose specificity for CMV antigens was confirmed in vitro. Cytomegalovirus association was assigned to about 150 TCR beta chains.

This table comes from immunoSEQ multiplex PCR, and its TCRdb copy is limited to in-frame clones, with some not included. Here the sample spans tens of thousands of clones, about 89% being singletons. The sequence was obtained from a woman younger than 30 in good health and CMV-seronegative. The rearrangement uses TRBV7-8 and TRBJ1-3; D gene ambiguous. Sequencing input: PBMCs. The CDR3 here is CASSITRSGNTIYF. DNA of the CDR3: TGTGCCAGCAGCATAACACGCTCTGGAAACACCATATATTTT.